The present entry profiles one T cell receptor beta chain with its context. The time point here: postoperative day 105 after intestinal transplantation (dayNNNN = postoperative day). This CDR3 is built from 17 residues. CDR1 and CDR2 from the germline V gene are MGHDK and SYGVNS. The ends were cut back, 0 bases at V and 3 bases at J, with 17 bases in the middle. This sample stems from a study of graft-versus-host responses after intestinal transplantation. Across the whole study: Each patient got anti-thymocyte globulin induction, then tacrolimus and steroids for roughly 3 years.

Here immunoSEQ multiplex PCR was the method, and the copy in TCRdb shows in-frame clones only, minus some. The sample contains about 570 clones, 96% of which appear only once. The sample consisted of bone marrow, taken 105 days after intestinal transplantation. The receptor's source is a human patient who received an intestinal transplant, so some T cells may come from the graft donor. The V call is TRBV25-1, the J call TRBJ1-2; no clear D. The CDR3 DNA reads TGTGCCAGCAGTGAATATTTCCCCGTGGAGGGTGACTATGGCTACACCTTC. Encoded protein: CASSEYFPVEGDYGYTF.